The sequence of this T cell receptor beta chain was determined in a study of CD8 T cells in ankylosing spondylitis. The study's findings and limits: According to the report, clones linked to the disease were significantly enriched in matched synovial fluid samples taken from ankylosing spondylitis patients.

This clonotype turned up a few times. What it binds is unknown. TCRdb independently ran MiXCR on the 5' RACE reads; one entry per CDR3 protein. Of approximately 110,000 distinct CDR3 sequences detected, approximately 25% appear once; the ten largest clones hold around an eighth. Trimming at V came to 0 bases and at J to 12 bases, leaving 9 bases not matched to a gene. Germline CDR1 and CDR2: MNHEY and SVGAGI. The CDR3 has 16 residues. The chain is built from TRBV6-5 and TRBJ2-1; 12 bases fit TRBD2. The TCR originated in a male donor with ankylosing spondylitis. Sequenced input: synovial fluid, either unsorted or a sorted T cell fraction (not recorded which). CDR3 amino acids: CASSYSGTSGRGGQFF. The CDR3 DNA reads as TGTGCCAGCAGTTACTCTGGGACTAGCGGGCGGGGGGGGCAGTTCTTC.